These 27 T cell receptor beta chains originate from one sample sequenced in a study of spatial heterogeneity in lung cancer. Indicated time point: blood at routine non-recurrence follow-up after resection. TCRdb redid the calling of the 5' RACE reads with MiXCR, one entry per CDR3 protein. The sample has around 3,000 distinct CDR3 sequences, roughly 51% seen once; the top ten hold 3% to 3.5%. The sequencing here drew on PBMCs, taken at follow-up. The receptors here all came from a male donor with early-stage non-small cell lung cancer.

Points on this clonotype: For a library built for alpha chains, this beta chain is a stray read; little rests on its size. The chain is built from TRBV12-3 or TRBV12-4 and TRBJ2-7; D is unresolved. The V gene lost 5 bases and the J gene lost 0 bases, with 11 bases spanning the gap. This CDR3 is built from 14 residues. CDR3 sequence reads: CASSRTGGSYEQYF. CDR3 bases: TGTGCCAGCAGTCGGACCGGCGGCTCCTACGAGCAGTACTTC.

As for this clonotype: This beta chain came through as a stray read in a library set up for alpha chains, and its size says little. The chain joins TRBV5-5 to TRBJ2-1; D unresolved. Germline-derived CDR1 and CDR2 are SGHKS and YYEKEE (reference sequence). The length of the CDR3 is 16 residues. Between the trimmed V and J ends, which lost 1 base and 0 bases, there was a span of 11 bases. The CDR3 loop reads CASSLMAVSSYNEQFF. The CDR3 DNA follows: TGTGCCAGCAGCTTGATGGCGGTAAGCTCCTACAATGAGCAGTTCTTC.

A word on this clonotype: Since the library was made to target alpha chains, this beta chain is a stray read and its abundance is not meaningful. The chain has TRBV7-2 and TRBJ2-2; possibly TRBD2 for D (5 bases). CDR3 length: 14 residues. Trimming took 7 bases from V and 0 from J, leaving 9 bases between them. CDR1 is SGHTA, CDR2 FQGNSA, per germline. Written as DNA, the CDR3 is TGTGCCAGCACTACCGGGACGAACACCGGGGAGCTGTTTTTT. Translation: CASTTGTNTGELFF. Full variable domain (missing parts from reference TRBV7-2 and TRBJ2-2): GAGVSQSPSNKVTEKGKDVELRCDPISGHTALYWYRQSLGQGLEFLIYFQGNSAPDKSGLPSDRFSAERTGGSVSTLTIQRTQQEDSAVYLCASTTGTNTGELFFGEGSRLTVL.

To note about this clonotype: The size of this beta chain means little, since it is a stray read in a library made for alpha chains. This chain joins TRBV11-1 and TRBJ2-5; 9 bases align to TRBD1. V lost 4 bases to trimming and J lost 5 bases; unmatched junction nucleotides: 8. Germline-derived CDR1 and CDR2 are SGHAT and FQDESV (reference sequence). The CDR3 length is 15 residues. The CDR3 loop is CASSSRTGAGETQYF. The DNA of the CDR3 is TGTGCCAGCAGCTCCCGGACAGGGGCGGGCGAGACCCAGTACTTC.

This clonotype was counted only a few times. This beta chain is off target for a library built for alpha chains, so its abundance means little. The chain has TRBV10-3 and TRBJ2-3, with unresolved D. The V gene lost 9 bases and the J gene lost 2 bases, with 12 bases spanning the gap. The CDR3 is made up of 13 amino acids. Germline V gene lookup returns CDR1 ENHRY and CDR2 SYGVKD. CDR3: CAIDDWATDTQYF. CDR3 coding DNA: TGTGCCATAGATGATTGGGCCACAGATACGCAGTATTTT.

Worth noting for this clonotype: This beta chain lies outside the target of a library built for alpha chains; its clone size means little. This chain links TRBV24-1 with TRBJ2-4; 7 nucleotides match TRBD1. There are 14 residues in the CDR3. Germline CDR1 reads KGHDR; CDR2 reads SFDVKD. J was trimmed by 6 bases and V by 3 bases; bases with no gene match: 4. CDR3 nucleotide sequence: TGTGCCACCAGTGATCCCACAGGGGCAAACATTCAGTACTTC. Its protein is CATSDPTGANIQYF.

Comments on this clonotype: This beta chain came through as a stray read in a library set up for alpha chains, and its size says little. The chain links TRBV5-1 to TRBJ2-1, with unresolved D. This CDR3 contains 12 residues. The V end lost 1 base, the J end lost 10 bases, and 9 bases lay between the germline ends. Per germline, CDR1 SGHRS and CDR2 YFSETQ. DNA for the CDR3: TGCGCCAGCAGCTTGCGGATGGCGGAGCAGTTCTTC. Translating it yields CASSLRMAEQFF.

A word on this clonotype: With the library built for alpha chains, this beta chain is off target and its frequency is not meaningful. The genes are TRBV19 and TRBJ2-1; D not resolved. The germline V and J ends were trimmed by 8 bases and 5 bases, with 13 bases remaining between them. Germline CDR1 LNHDA, CDR2 SQIVND (reference sequence). CDR3 length equals 13 residues. The CDR3 protein is CASGFSKNNEQFF. For the CDR3, the DNA is TGTGCCAGTGGTTTTTCTAAGAACAATGAGCAGTTCTTC.

Comment on this clonotype: With the library built for alpha chains, this beta chain is off target and its frequency is not meaningful. CDR3: CASSQDRNTEAFF. CDR3 sequence (DNA): TGCGCCAGCAGCCAGGACAGGAACACTGAAGCTTTCTTT. The chain combines TRBV4-3 with TRBJ1-1, with D possibly TRBD1 on 6 matching bases. Trimming removed 3 bases from V and 1 base from J, with 6 bases in between. The germline gives CDR1 LGHNA, CDR2 YSLEER. The CDR3 contains 13 residues.

This clonotype was seen more than once but under ten times. The size of this beta chain means little, since it is a stray read in a library made for alpha chains. V is TRBV11-2 and J is TRBJ1-1; perhaps TRBD1 as D (5 bases). CDR1 SGHAT and CDR2 FQNNGV come from the germline V gene. This CDR3 is 14 amino acids long. Trimming shortened V by 6 bases and J by 0 bases, and 11 bases separated the two germline ends. The CDR3 is CASSKGRLNTEAFF. The CDR3 DNA reads as TGTGCCAGCAGTAAGGGACGGCTGAACACTGAAGCTTTCTTT.

Worth noting for this clonotype: With the library built for alpha chains, this beta chain is off target and its frequency is not meaningful. The chain links TRBV7-6 to TRBJ1-6; a weak D match, TRBD1 (5 bases). The CDR3 extends over 13 amino acids. The germline CDR1 and CDR2 sequences are SGHVS and FNYEAQ. V was pared by 5 bases and J by 10 bases, with 12 bases between. The CDR3: CASSRDGDSPLHF. The CDR3, as DNA: TGTGCCAGCAGCCGGGACGGGGACTCACCCCTCCACTTT. Full variable domain (outside the CDR3, taken from reference TRBV7-6 and TRBJ1-6): GAGVSQSPRYKVTKRGQDVALRCDPISGHVSLYWYRQALGQGPEFLTYFNYEAQQDKSGLPNDRFSAERPEGSISTLTIQRTEQRDSAMYRCASSRDGDSPLHFGNGTRLTVT.

This clonotype was seen a handful of times. A library made for alpha chains picked up this beta chain off target, so its size means little. The rearrangement uses TRBV5-1 and TRBJ2-3, with D hard to call. There are 17 residues in the CDR3. Trimming stripped 3 bases from V and 3 bases from J, with 20 bases between. Germline CDR1 SGHRS, CDR2 YFSETQ. The CDR3 loop reads CASSSPYGTTPTDTQYF. The CDR3 DNA sequence: TGCGCCAGCAGCTCCCCATACGGAACGACGCCGACAGATACGCAGTATTTT.

About this clonotype: Within a library made for alpha chains, this beta chain is off target, and its count is uninformative. V and J are TRBV7-2 and TRBJ2-1; D is unclear. CDR3 size: 11 residues. CDR1 is SGHTA, CDR2 FQGNSA, per germline. Trimming shortened V by 8 bases and J by 3 bases, and 5 bases separated the two germline ends. CDR3 sequence: CASANYNEQFF. The CDR3 bases are TGTGCCAGCGCAAACTACAATGAGCAGTTCTTC.

This clonotype was observed a few times. The library was designed around alpha chains, so this beta chain is a stray read whose abundance carries little weight. This chain connects TRBV5-1 to TRBJ2-7; either TRBD1 or TRBD2 may supply D (5 bases each). CDR3 size: 15 residues. Trimming left V 1 base short and J 7 bases short, with 18 bases between. Germline V gives CDR1 SGHRS, CDR2 YFSETQ. CDR3 sequence reads: CASSLSPGPGAEQYF. The CDR3 region has the DNA TGCGCCAGCAGCTTGTCCCCGGGACCCGGGGCGGAGCAGTACTTC.

Of note for this clonotype: It is likely a read error, because the conserved phenylalanine at the end of the CDR3 is missing. Because the CDR3's place on the DNA is in doubt, the DNA is left out and the CDR3 is given as listed by TCRdb. A library prepared for alpha chains yielded this beta chain as an off-target read; its size is of little meaning. The chain employs TRBV19 and TRBJ1-2; TRBD1, as called in the table, went unchecked against the DNA. The CDR3 is made up of 8 amino acids, end residues included. CDR1 and CDR2 from the germline V gene are LNHDA and SQIVND (reference sequence). CDR3 amino acids: CARAPGQN.

To note about this clonotype: Because the library targeted alpha chains, this beta chain is an off-target read whose size means little. The chain couples TRBV10-3 to TRBJ2-2; D could derive from TRBD1 or TRBD2 (5 bases each). This CDR3 has 17 residues. Germline V gene data show CDR1 as ENHRY and CDR2 as SYGVKD. The germline V and J ends were trimmed by 0 bases and 2 bases, with 13 bases remaining between them. CDR3 bases: TGTGCCATCAGTGAGTCGAATGGGGGTCGTAACACCGGGGAGCTGTTTTTT. This codes for CAISESNGGRNTGELFF.

This clonotype was observed a handful of times. In a library made to pick up alpha chains, this beta chain is a stray read with a size that means little. V is TRBV7-6 and J is TRBJ1-2; D gene ambiguous. V was shortened by 5 bases and J by 5 bases, with 15 bases between the two germline ends. The CDR3 consists of 14 residues. Germline assignment: CDR1 SGHVS and CDR2 FNYEAQ. CDR3 protein: CASSPRSGPYGYTF. CDR3 in DNA: TGTGCCAGCAGCCCCCGCTCAGGACCATATGGCTACACCTTC.

In regard to this clonotype: A library made for alpha chains picked up this beta chain off target, so its size means little. The J gene is TRBJ2-5, the V gene TRBV6-2 or TRBV6-3, with 13 bases identical to TRBD2. Germline values: CDR1 MNHEY, CDR2 SVGEGT. This CDR3 is 13 amino acids long. Trimming removed 7 bases from V and 5 bases from J; junction bases left unmatched: 1. The CDR3 here is CASTGLAGETQYF. Written as DNA, the CDR3 is TGTGCCAGCACGGGACTAGCGGGGGAGACCCAGTACTTC.

About this clonotype itself: Found in a library prepared for alpha chains, this beta chain is an off-target read, and its abundance has little meaning. This chain joins TRBV7-2 and TRBJ1-1; possibly TRBD1 for D (5 bases). The germline V gene has CDR1 SGHTA and CDR2 FQGNSA. V was shortened by 2 bases and J by 3 bases, with 10 bases between the two germline ends. This CDR3 is built from 14 residues. CDR3 sequence: CASSLQGQHTEAFF. In DNA, the CDR3 is TGTGCCAGCAGCTTACAGGGTCAACACACTGAAGCTTTCTTT.

A single count supports this clonotype. Being off target in a library aimed at alpha chains, this beta chain has a size of little meaning. This chain connects TRBV19 to TRBJ2-1; D may match TRBD1 or TRBD2 (5 bases each). The ends were cut back, 4 bases at V and 7 bases at J, with 11 bases in the middle. Germline V gene lookup returns CDR1 LNHDA and CDR2 SQIVND (reference sequence). The CDR3 runs to 13 residues. The CDR3 is CASSKRGENEQFF. The CDR3 bases are TGTGCCAGTAGTAAACGGGGCGAGAATGAGCAGTTCTTC.

Comments on this clonotype: This beta chain came through as a stray read in a library set up for alpha chains, and its size says little. The rearrangement uses TRBV10-3 and TRBJ2-5, with 9 bases that match TRBD2. Germline CDR1 is ENHRY and CDR2 is SYGVKD. V shed 6 bases and J 5 bases; nucleotides not matched to a gene: 7. This CDR3 comprises 14 residues. CDR3: CAISRAGGSETQYF. The CDR3 nucleotides read TGTGCCATCAGCCGAGCGGGGGGTTCGGAGACCCAGTACTTC.

With respect to this clonotype: For a library built for alpha chains, this beta chain is a stray read; little rests on its size. The chain couples TRBV4-1 to TRBJ2-5; the D is unclear. In germline, CDR1 is MGHRA, CDR2 YSYEKL. Trimming took off 4 bases at V and 7 bases at J, with 19 bases between the two ends. CDR3 length equals 15 residues. The CDR3 loop is CASSLPDKARGTQYF. CDR3 nucleotides: TGCGCCAGCAGCCTGCCCGACAAGGCCCGTGGGACCCAGTACTTC.

On this clonotype itself: With the library built for alpha chains, this beta chain is off target and its frequency is not meaningful. The V call is TRBV10-3, the J call TRBJ2-1; 9 nucleotides line up with TRBD1. V lost 6 bases and J lost 4; bases outside the gene matches: 4. In germline, CDR1 is ENHRY, CDR2 SYGVKD. The CDR3 length is 14 residues. The CDR3 DNA is TGTGCCATCAGGACAGGGGGAAGTTACAATGAGCAGTTCTTC. As protein: CAIRTGGSYNEQFF.

On this clonotype: Since the library was made to target alpha chains, this beta chain is a stray read and its abundance is not meaningful. The V call is TRBV3-1, the J call TRBJ2-7, with D maybe TRBD2 (5 bases). This CDR3 region has 13 residues. Germline V lookup: CDR1 LGHDT, CDR2 YNNKEL (reference sequence). Between the trimmed V and J ends, which lost 1 base and 2 bases, there was a span of 6 bases. The CDR3 sequence: CASSQAEAYEQYF. DNA of the CDR3: TGTGCCAGCAGCCAAGCGGAGGCCTACGAGCAGTACTTC.

Details on this clonotype: This beta chain slipped into a library made for alpha chains as a stray read, so its size is not meaningful. The J gene is TRBJ2-1, the V gene TRBV5-4; maybe TRBD2 (5 bases). Deletions cut 4 bases from V and 4 bases from J, with 9 bases between. The CDR3 is 13 residues long. Germline CDR1 is SGHNT and CDR2 is YYREEE (reference sequence). The CDR3 DNA is TGTGCCAGCAGCCCCCGAGGGTACAATGAGCAGTTCTTC. This codes for CASSPRGYNEQFF.

With respect to this clonotype: The library was prepared for alpha chains; this beta chain is a stray read, so its frequency means little. The V gene is TRBV20-1, the J gene TRBJ2-5; a weak D match, TRBD2 (5 bases). Germline values: CDR1 DFQATT, CDR2 SNEGSKA (reference sequence). This CDR3 comprises 15 residues. Trimming took 6 bases from V and 1 from J, leaving 18 bases between them. In DNA form, the CDR3 reads TGCAGTGCAAGGGCTAGGACGGGGTCCCAAGAGACCCAGTACTTC. This translates into CSARARTGSQETQYF.

About this clonotype: This beta chain lies outside the target of a library built for alpha chains; its clone size means little. The J gene is TRBJ2-1, the V gene TRBV28; D gene uncertain. CDR1 and CDR2 from the germline V gene are MDHEN and SYDVKM. Trimming took off 3 bases at V and 7 bases at J, with 7 bases between the two ends. The CDR3 spans 12 residues. The CDR3 protein is CASSLAENEQFF. In DNA form, the CDR3 reads TGTGCCAGCAGTTTGGCCGAGAATGAGCAGTTCTTC.